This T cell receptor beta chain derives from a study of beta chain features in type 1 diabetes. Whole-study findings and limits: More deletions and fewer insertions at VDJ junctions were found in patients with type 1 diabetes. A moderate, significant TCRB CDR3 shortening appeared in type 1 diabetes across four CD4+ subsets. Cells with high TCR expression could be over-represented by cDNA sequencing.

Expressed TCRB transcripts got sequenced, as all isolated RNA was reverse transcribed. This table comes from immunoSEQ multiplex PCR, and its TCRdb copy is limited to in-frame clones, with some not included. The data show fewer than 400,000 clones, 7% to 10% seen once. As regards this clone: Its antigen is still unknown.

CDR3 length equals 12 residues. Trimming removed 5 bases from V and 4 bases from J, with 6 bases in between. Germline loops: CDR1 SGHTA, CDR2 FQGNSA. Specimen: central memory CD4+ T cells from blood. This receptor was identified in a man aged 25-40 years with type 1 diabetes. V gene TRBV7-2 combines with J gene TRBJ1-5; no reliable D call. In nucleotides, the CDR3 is TGTGCCAGCAGCCCTGTTAATCAGCCCCAGCATTTT. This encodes CASSPVNQPQHF.